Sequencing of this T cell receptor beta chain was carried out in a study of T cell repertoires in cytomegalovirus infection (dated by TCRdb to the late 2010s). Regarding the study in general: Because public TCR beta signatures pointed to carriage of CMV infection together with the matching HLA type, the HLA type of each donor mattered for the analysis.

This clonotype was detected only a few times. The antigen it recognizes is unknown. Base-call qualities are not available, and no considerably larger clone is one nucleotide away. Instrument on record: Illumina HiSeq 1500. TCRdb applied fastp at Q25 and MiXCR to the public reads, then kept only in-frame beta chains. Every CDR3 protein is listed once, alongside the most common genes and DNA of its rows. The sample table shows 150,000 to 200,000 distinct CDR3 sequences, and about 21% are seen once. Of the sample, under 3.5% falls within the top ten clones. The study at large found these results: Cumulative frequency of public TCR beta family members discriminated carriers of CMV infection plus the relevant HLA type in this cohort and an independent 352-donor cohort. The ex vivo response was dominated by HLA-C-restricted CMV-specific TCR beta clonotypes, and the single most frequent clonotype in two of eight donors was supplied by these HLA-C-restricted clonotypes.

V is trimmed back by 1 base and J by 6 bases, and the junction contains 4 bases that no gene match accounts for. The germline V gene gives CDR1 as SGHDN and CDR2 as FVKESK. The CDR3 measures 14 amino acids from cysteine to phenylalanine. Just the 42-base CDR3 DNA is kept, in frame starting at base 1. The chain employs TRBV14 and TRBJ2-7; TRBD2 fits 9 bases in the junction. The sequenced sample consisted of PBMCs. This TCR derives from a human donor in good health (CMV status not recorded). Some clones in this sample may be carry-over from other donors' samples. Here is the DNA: TGTGCCAGCAGCCAAGCGAGGCGGGGGGGCGAGCAGTACTTC. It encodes CASSQARRGGEQYF.